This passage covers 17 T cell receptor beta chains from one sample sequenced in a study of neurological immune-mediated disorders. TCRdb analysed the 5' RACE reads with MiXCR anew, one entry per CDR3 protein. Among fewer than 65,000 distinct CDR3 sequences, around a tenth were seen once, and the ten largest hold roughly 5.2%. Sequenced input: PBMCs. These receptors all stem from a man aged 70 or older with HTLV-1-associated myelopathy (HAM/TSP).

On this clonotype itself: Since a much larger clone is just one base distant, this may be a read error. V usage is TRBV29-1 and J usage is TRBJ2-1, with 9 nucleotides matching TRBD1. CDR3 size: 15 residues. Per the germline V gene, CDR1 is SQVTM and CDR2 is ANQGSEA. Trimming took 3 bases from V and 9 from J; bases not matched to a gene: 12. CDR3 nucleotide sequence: TGCAGCGTTGACCGACTGGGACAGGGCCGTGGTGAGCAGTTCTTC. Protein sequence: CSVDRLGQGRGEQFF.

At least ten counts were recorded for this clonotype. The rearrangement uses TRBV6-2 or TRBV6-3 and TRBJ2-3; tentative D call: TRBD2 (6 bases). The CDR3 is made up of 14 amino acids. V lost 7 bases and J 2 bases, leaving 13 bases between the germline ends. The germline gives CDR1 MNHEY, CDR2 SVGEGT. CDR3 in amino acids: CASTQTGDTDTQYF. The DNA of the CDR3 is TGTGCCAGCACTCAGACGGGGGACACAGATACGCAGTATTTT.

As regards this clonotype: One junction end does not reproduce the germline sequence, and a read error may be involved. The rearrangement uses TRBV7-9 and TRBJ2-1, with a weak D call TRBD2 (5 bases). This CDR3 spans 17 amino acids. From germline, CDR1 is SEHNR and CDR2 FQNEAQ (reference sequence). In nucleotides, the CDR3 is TGTGACAGCAGCAAAGGAGAGGGAATTAGCTCCTACGATGAGCAGTTCTTC. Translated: CDSSKGEGISSYDEQFF.

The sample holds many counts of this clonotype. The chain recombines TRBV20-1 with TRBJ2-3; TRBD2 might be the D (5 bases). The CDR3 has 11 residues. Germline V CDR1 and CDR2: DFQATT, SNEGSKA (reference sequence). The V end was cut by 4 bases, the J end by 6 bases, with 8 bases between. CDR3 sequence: CSATGVDTQYF. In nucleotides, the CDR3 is TGCAGTGCTACCGGGGTCGATACGCAGTATTTT.

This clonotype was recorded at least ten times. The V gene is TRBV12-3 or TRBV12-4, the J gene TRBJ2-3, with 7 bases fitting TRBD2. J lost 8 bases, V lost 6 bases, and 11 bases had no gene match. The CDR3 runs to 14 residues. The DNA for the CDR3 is TGTGCCAGCAGACCGGGACTAAATCCGTTTACGCAGTATTTT. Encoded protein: CASRPGLNPFTQYF.

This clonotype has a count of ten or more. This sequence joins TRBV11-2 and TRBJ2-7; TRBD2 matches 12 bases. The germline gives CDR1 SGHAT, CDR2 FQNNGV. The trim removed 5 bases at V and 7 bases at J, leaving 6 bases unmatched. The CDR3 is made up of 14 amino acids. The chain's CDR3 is CASSRGLAGEEQYF. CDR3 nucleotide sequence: TGTGCCAGCAGCCGGGGACTAGCGGGCGAAGAGCAGTACTTC.

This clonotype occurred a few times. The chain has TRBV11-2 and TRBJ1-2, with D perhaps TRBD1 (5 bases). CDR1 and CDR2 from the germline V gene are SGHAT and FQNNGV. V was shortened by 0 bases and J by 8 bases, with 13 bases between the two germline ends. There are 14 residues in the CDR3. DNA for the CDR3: TGTGCCAGCAGCTTAGATCGGAGGGGAAGCGGCTACACCTTC. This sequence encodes CASSLDRRGSGYTF.

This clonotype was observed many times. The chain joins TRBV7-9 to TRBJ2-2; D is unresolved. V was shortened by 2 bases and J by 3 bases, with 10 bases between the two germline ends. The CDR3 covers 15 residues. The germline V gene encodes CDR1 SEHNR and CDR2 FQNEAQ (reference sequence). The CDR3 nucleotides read TGTGCCAGCAGCTTAATTGTGGTCCACACCGGGGAGCTGTTTTTT. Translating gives CASSLIVVHTGELFF.

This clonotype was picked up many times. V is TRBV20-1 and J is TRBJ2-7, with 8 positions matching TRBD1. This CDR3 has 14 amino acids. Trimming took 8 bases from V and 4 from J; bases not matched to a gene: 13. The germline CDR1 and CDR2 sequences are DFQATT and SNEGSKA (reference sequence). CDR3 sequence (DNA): TGCAGTTCTTCAAATTCAGGGGGCGCATACGAGCAGTACTTC. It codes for CSSSNSGGAYEQYF.

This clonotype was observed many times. As DNA, the CDR3 is TGCGCCAGCAGCTTGGTGGCTGGGGATAGCAATGAGCAGTTCTTC. It encodes CASSLVAGDSNEQFF. This sequence joins TRBV5-1 and TRBJ2-1; D is unresolved. Trimming shortened V by 0 bases and J by 6 bases, and 13 bases separated the two germline ends. CDR3 length: 15 amino acids. The V gene's germline CDR1 is SGHRS and CDR2 YFSETQ.

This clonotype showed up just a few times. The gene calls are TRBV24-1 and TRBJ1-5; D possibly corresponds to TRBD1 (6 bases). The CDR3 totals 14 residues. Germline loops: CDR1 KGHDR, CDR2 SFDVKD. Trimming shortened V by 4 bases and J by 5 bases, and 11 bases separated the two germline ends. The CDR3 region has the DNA TGTGCCACCAGTGACGGTACAGGGCATCAGCCCCAGCATTTT. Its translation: CATSDGTGHQPQHF.

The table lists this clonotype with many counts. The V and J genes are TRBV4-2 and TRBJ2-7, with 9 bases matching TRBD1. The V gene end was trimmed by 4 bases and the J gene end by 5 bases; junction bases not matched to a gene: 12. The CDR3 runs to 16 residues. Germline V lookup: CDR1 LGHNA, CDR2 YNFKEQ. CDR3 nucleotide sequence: TGTGCCAGCAGCCCCTTGGGGGGACAGGGTTGGGACGAGCAGTACTTC. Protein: CASSPLGGQGWDEQYF.

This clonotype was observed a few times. DNA for the CDR3: TGTGCCAGCAGCTTAGCGCTCACCGGGGAGCTGTTTTTT. It encodes CASSLALTGELFF. The chain joins TRBV7-7 to TRBJ2-2, with D hard to call. Per germline, CDR1 SSHAT and CDR2 FNYEAQ (reference sequence). CDR3 length: 13 amino acids. Trimming shortened V by 0 bases and J by 4 bases, and 3 bases separated the two germline ends.

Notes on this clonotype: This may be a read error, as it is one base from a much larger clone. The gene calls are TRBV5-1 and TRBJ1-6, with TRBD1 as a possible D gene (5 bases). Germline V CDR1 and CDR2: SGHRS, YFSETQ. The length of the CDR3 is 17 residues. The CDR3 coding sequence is TGCGCCAGCACCTTGGCCTCAGGGAGAGGAGTAAGGTCACCCCTCCACTTT. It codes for CASTLASGRGVRSPLHF.

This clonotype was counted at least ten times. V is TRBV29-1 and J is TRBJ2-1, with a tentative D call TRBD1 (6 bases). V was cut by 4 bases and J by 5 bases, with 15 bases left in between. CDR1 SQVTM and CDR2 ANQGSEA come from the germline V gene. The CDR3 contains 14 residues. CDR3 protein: CSVGQDAFDNEQFF. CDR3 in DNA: TGCAGCGTTGGACAGGACGCGTTTGACAATGAGCAGTTCTTC.

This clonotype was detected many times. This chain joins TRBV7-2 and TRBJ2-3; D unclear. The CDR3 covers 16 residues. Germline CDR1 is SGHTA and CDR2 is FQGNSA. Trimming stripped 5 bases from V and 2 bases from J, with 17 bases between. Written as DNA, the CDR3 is TGTGCCAGCAGCCCCACTACAGTCTCTTACACAGATACGCAGTATTTT. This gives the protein CASSPTTVSYTDTQYF.

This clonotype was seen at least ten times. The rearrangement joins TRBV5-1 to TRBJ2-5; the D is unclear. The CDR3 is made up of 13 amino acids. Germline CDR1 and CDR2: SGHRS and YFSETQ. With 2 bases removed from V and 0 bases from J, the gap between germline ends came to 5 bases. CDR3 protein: CASSFTYQETQYF. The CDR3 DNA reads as TGCGCCAGCAGCTTCACATACCAAGAGACCCAGTACTTC.